This passage covers 4 T cell receptor beta chains from one sample sequenced in a study of cytomegalovirus exposure and HLA in healthy donors. 13 Jbeta primers and 60 Vbeta primers were used for the PCR. The protocol was immunoSEQ multiplex PCR, while the TCRdb copy is restricted to in-frame clones and leaves out a portion. The sample's table shows 200,000 to 250,000 clones. The sequenced material came from PBMCs. The receptors shown here come from a woman aged 30 to 39 in good health and CMV-seropositive.

The chain links TRBV28 to TRBJ2-7, with 11 bases matching TRBD2. The germline V gene has CDR1 MDHEN and CDR2 SYDVKM. The trim removed 5 bases at V and 1 base at J, leaving 10 bases unmatched. CDR3 length: 17 amino acids. The CDR3 is CASSKLSGTSGSYEQYF. For the CDR3, the DNA is TGTGCCAGCAGTAAACTTTCCGGGACTAGCGGTTCCTACGAGCAGTACTTC. The whole variable domain, remainder taken from reference TRBV28 and TRBJ2-7, is DVKVTQSSRYLVKRTGEKVFLECVQDMDHENMFWYRQDPGLGLRLIYFSYDVKMKEKGDIPEGYSVSREKKERFSLILESASTNQTSMYLCASSKLSGTSGSYEQYFGPGTRLTVT.

The genes are TRBV5-1 and TRBJ1-5, with 8 positions matching TRBD1. V was clipped by 4 bases and J by 4 bases; unmatched bases: 1. The CDR3 is 13 residues long. The germline V gene has CDR1 SGHRS and CDR2 YFSETQ. The DNA for the CDR3 is TGCGCCAGCAGCAGGACAGGGAATCAGCCCCAGCATTTT. It codes for CASSRTGNQPQHF.

The V call is TRBV15, the J call TRBJ1-1, with 7 bases that match TRBD1. J lost 5 bases, V lost 5 bases, and 11 bases had no gene match. The germline V gene encodes CDR1 LNHNV and CDR2 YYDKDF (reference sequence). This CDR3 has 15 amino acids. The CDR3 DNA reads TGTGCCACCAGCGGGGGACAGAGGTGGCGAACTGAAGCTTTCTTT. Its protein is CATSGGQRWRTEAFF.

For this clone: Relative to the germline gene, one junction end is altered; a read error may explain this. V is TRBV28 and J is TRBJ2-7; 7 bases are shared with TRBD2. Germline-derived CDR1 and CDR2 are MDHEN and SYDVKM. This CDR3 is 13 amino acids long. Here the CDR3 DNA reads TGTGCCACCCGGGAACTAGCGCCGCCTGGGTCTAACTTC. This sequence encodes CATRELAPPGSNF. The full variable domain, with the rest looked up from reference TRBV28 and TRBJ2-7, is DVKVTQSSRYLVKRTGEKVFLECVQDMDHENMFWYRQDPGLGLRLIYFSYDVKMKEKGDIPEGYSVSREKKERFSLILESASTNQTSMYLCATRELAPPGSNFGPGTRLTVT.